This T cell receptor beta chain was observed in a study of T-cell memory formation after mild COVID-19. Via MiXCR, TCRdb re-called the 5' RACE reads, giving one row per CDR3 protein. Among fewer than 400,000 distinct CDR3 sequences listed, over 10% were seen once. The CDR3 is 14 amino acids. In germline, CDR1 is SGHDT, CDR2 YYEEEE. Trimming pared 2 bases from V and 3 bases from J, leaving 12 bases between. This clonotype was seen a few times. This TCR was recovered from a man between 18 and 35 years old who had mild COVID-19 (a few samples of this study predate the infection). Cell type and time point are not known. Sequenced material: PBMCs or a T cell subset sorted from them (not recorded which). This chain links TRBV5-6 with TRBJ2-7, with D perhaps matching TRBD1 (5 bases). Here the CDR3 reads CASSFFGHLYEQYV. DNA of the CDR3: TGTGCCAGCAGCTTTTTTGGACACCTCTACGAGCAGTACGTC.